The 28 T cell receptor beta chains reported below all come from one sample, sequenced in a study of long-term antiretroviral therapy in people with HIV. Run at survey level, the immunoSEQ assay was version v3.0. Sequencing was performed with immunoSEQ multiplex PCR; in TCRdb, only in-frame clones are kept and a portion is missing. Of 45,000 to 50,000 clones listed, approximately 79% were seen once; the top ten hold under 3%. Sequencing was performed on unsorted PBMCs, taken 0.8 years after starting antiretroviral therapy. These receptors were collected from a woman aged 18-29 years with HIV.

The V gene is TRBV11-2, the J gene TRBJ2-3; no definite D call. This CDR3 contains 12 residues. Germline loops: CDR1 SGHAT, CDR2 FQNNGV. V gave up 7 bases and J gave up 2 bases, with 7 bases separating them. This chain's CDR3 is CASTLYTDTQYF. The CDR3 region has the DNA TGTGCCAGCACCCTATACACAGATACGCAGTATTTT.

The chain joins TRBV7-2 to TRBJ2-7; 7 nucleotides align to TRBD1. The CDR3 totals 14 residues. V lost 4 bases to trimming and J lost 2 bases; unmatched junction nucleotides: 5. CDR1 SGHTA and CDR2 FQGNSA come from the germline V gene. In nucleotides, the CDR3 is TGTGCCAGCAGCTCCCTAGGACAGGCCTACGAGCAGTACTTC. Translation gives CASSSLGQAYEQYF.

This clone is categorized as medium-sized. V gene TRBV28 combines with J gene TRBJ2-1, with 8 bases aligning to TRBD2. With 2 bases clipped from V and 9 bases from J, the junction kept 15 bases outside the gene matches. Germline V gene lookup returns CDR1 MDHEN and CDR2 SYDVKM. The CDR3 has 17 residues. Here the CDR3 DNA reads TGTGCCAGCAGTTTACCCCCTTCGGGAGGGCCGTTTGGTGAGCAGTTCTTC. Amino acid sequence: CASSLPPSGGPFGEQFF.

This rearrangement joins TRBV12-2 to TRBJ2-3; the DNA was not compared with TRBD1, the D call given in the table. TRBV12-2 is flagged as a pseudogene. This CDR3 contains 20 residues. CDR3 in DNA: TGTGCAAGTCGCTTACCAGCCAACAGGCGGCACCCTCCTCGCACAGATACGCAGTATTTT. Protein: CASRLPANRRHPPRTDTQYF.

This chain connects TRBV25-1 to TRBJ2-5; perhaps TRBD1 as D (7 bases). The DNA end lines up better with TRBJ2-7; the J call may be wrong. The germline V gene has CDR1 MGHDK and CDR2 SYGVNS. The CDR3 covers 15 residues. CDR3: CATVSRGVRAYEQYF. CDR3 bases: TGTGCCACAGTATCCAGGGGGGTTAGAGCCTACGAGCAGTACTTC.

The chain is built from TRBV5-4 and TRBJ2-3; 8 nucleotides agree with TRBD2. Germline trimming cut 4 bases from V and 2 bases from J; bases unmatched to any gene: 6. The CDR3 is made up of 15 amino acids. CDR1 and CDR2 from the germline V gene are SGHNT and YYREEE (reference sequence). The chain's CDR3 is CASSIWGLVTDTQYF. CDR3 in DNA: TGTGCCAGCAGCATCTGGGGACTAGTCACAGATACGCAGTATTTT.

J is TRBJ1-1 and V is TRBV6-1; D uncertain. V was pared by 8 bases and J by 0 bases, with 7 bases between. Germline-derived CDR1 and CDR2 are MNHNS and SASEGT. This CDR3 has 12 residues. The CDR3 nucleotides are TGTGCCAGCTTCCGAGTGAACACTGAAGCTTTCTTT. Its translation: CASFRVNTEAFF.

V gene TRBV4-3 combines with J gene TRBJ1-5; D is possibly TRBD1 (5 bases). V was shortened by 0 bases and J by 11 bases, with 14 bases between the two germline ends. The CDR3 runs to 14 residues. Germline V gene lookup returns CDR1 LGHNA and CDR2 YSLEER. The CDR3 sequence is CASSQDLGVRAQHF. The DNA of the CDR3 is TGCGCCAGCAGCCAAGATTTGGGGGTCCGAGCCCAGCATTTT.

The CDR3 DNA sequence: TGTGCCAGCAGTTTATCACTTGGCACAGATACGCAGTATTTT. Protein: CASSLSLGTDTQYF. V usage is TRBV27 and J usage is TRBJ2-3; D is uncertain. Germline lookup yields CDR1 MNHEY and CDR2 SMNVEV (reference sequence). This CDR3 has 14 amino acids. Between the trimmed V and J ends, which lost 0 bases and 1 base, there was a span of 5 bases.

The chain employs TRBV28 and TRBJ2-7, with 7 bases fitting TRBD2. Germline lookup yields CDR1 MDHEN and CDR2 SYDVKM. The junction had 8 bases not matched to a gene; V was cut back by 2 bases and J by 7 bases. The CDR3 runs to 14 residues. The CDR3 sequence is CASSLGASGVEQYF. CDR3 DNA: TGTGCCAGCAGTTTAGGGGCTAGCGGCGTAGAGCAGTACTTC. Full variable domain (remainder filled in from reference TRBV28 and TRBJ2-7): DVKVTQSSRYLVKRTGEKVFLECVQDMDHENMFWYRQDPGLGLRLIYFSYDVKMKEKGDIPEGYSVSREKKERFSLILESASTNQTSMYLCASSLGASGVEQYFGPGTRLTVT.

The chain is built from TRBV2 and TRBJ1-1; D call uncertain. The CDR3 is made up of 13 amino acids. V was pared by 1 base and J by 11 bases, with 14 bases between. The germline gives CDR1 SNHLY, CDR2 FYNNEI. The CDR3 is CASSEGQVDVAFF. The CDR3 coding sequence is TGTGCCAGCAGTGAAGGCCAGGTGGACGTGGCTTTCTTT.

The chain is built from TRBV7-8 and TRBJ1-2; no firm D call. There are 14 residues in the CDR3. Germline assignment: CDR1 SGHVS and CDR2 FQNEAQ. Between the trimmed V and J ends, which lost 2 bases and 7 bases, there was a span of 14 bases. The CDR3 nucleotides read TGTGCCAGCAGCTTATTCAAGGCGGCATTTGGCTACACCTTC. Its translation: CASSLFKAAFGYTF.

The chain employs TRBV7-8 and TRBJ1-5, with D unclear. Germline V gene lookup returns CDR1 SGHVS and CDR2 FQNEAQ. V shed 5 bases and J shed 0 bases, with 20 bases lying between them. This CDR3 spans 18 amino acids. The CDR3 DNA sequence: TGTGCCAGCAGCGACAACGTCCGGACGGGGTATAGCAATCAGCCCCAGCATTTT. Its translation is CASSDNVRTGYSNQPQHF. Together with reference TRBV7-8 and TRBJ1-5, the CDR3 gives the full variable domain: GAGVSQSPRYKVAKRGQDVALRCDPISGHVSLFWYQQALGQGPEFLTYFQNEAQLDKSGLPSDRFFAERPEGSVSTLKIQRTQQEDSAVYLCASSDNVRTGYSNQPQHFGDGTRLSIL.

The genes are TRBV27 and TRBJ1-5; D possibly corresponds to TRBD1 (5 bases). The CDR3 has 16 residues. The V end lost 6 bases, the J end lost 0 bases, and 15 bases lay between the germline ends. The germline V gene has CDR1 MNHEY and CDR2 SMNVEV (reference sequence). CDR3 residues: CASSPGTDYSNQPQHF. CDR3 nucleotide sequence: TGTGCCAGCAGCCCTGGGACGGATTATAGCAATCAGCCCCAGCATTTT.

The CDR3 reads CASSLEVYQFTQYF. Written as DNA, the CDR3 is TGTGCCAGCAGCTTAGAAGTATACCAATTCACGCAGTATTTT. The chain employs TRBV7-2 and TRBJ2-3; D not certain. V lost 1 base and J lost 9, with 14 bases in between. The CDR3 runs 14 residues. CDR1 and CDR2 (germline): SGHTA, FQGNSA.

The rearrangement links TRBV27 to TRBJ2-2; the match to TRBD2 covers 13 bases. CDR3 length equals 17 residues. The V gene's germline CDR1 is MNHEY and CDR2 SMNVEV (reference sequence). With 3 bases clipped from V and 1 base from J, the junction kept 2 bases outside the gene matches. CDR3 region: CASSFRLAGGNTGELFF. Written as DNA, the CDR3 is TGTGCCAGCAGTTTCAGACTAGCGGGAGGGAACACCGGGGAGCTGTTTTTT.

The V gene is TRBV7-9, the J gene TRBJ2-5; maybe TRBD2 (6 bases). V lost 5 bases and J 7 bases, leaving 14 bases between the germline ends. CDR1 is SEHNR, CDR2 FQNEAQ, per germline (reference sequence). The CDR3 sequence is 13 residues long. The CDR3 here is CASSTGVAVTQYF. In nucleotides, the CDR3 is TGTGCCAGCAGCACGGGGGTTGCGGTGACCCAGTACTTC.

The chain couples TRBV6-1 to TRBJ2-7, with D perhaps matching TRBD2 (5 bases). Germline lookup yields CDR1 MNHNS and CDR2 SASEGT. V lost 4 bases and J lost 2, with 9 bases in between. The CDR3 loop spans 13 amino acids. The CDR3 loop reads CASSAGFPYEQYF. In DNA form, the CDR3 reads TGTGCCAGCAGTGCGGGGTTTCCCTACGAGCAGTACTTC.

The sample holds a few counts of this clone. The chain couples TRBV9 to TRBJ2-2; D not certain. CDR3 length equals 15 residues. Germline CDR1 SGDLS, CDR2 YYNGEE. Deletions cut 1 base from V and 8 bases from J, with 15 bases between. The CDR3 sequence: CASSVFQESFGELFF. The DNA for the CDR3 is TGTGCCAGCAGCGTATTCCAAGAGAGTTTTGGGGAGCTGTTTTTT.

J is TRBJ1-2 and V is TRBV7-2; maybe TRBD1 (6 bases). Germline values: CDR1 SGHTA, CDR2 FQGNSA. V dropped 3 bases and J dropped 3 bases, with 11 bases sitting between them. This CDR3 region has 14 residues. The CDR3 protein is CASSFRGIYYGYTF. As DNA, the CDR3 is TGTGCCAGCAGCTTCAGGGGAATTTACTATGGCTACACCTTC.

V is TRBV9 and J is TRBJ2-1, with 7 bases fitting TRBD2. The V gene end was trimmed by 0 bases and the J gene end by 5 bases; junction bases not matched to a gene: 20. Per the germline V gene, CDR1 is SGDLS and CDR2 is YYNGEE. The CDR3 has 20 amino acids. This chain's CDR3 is CASSVGLGLIGGSTDNEQFF. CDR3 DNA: TGTGCCAGCAGCGTAGGACTTGGGTTGATTGGCGGGAGCACCGACAATGAGCAGTTCTTC.

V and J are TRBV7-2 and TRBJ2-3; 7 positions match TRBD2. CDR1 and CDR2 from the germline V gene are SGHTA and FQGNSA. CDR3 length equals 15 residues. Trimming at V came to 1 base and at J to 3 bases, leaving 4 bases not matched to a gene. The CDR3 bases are TGTGCCAGCAGCTTAGTAGGGACTACTACAGATACGCAGTATTTT. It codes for CASSLVGTTTDTQYF.

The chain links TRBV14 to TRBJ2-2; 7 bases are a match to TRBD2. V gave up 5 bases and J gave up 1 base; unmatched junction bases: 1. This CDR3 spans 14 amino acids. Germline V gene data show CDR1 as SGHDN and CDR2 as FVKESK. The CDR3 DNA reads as TGTGCCAGCAGCGAGCGGGGGAACACCGGGGAGCTGTTTTTT. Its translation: CASSERGNTGELFF.

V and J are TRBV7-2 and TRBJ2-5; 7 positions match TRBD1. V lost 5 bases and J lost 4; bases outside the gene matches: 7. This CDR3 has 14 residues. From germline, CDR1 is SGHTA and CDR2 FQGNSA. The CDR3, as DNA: TGTGCCAGCAGCCCCCACAGGGGTCGAGAGACCCAGTACTTC. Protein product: CASSPHRGRETQYF.

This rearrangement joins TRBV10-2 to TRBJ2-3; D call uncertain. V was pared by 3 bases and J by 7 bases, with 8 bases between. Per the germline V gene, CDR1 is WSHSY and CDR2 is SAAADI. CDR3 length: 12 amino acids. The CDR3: CASSDSVHTQYF. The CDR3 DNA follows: TGCGCCAGCAGTGATTCGGTCCATACGCAGTATTTT.

The CDR3 sequence: CASSASGAYGYTF. The CDR3 nucleotides read TGTGCCAGCAGTGCTTCAGGAGCCTATGGCTACACCTTC. The chain recombines TRBV6-1 with TRBJ1-2, with D uncertain. Germline CDR1 reads MNHNS; CDR2 reads SASEGT. The CDR3 sequence is 13 residues long. Trimming cost V 4 bases and J 4 bases, with 10 bases left between them.

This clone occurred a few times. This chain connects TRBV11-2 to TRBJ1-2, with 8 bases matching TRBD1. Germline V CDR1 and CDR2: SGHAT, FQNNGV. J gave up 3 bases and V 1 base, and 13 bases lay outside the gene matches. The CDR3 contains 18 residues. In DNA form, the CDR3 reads TGTGCCAGCAGCTTAGTCCCCTCCCCCGGGACAGGAGACTATGGCTACACCTTC. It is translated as CASSLVPSPGTGDYGYTF.

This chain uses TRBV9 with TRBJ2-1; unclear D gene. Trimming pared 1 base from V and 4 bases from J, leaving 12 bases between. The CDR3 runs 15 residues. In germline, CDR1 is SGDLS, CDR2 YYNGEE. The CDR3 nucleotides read TGTGCCAGCAGCGTACTCGGAAAGCAGTACAATGAGCAGTTCTTC. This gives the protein CASSVLGKQYNEQFF.